What follows are 14 T cell receptor beta chains derived from one specimen sequenced in a study of T cell repertoires in cytomegalovirus infection. TCRdb re-called the reads with MiXCR, one entry per CDR3 protein. The sample has around 750,000 distinct CDR3 sequences; 32% are singletons. These receptors lack a known antigen. Sequenced material: cultured CD8+ T cells from PBMCs, taken from culture after CMV antigen stimulation. These receptors were taken from a human donor in good health (CMV status not recorded). Some clones in this sample may be carry-over from other donors' samples.

This clonotype was seen a handful of times. The chain uses TRBV27 and TRBJ1-1, with D uncertain. The CDR3 runs 13 residues. The V gene's germline CDR1 is MNHEY and CDR2 SMNVEV (reference sequence). V was shortened by 0 bases and J by 4 bases, with 6 bases between the two germline ends. The CDR3 spells CASSLSWGTEAFF. The CDR3 DNA sequence: TGTGCCAGCAGTTTATCCTGGGGCACTGAAGCTTTCTTT.

The chain links TRBV12-3 or TRBV12-4 to TRBJ1-5, with a tentative D call TRBD1 (5 bases). The CDR3 runs to 16 residues. Trimming removed 3 bases at V and 0 bases at J, with 12 bases between. This chain's CDR3 is CASSFVGGYSNQPQHF. In nucleotides, the CDR3 is TGTGCCAGCAGTTTTGTGGGGGGGTATAGCAATCAGCCCCAGCATTTT.

The CDR3 is CAISESGSGGYSYEQYF. Here the CDR3 DNA reads TGTGCCATCAGTGAGTCAGGGAGCGGGGGATACTCCTACGAGCAGTACTTC. This chain links TRBV10-3 with TRBJ2-7, with 8 positions matching TRBD2. The V and J ends lost 0 bases and 0 bases, in that order; junction bases with no gene match: 7. Germline CDR1 and CDR2: ENHRY and SYGVKD. This CDR3 has 17 amino acids.

This rearrangement joins TRBV19 to TRBJ1-1, with D possibly being TRBD1 (5 bases). The V and J ends lost 1 base and 1 base respectively, with 10 bases between them. Germline CDR1 LNHDA, CDR2 SQIVND (reference sequence). The CDR3 is 15 residues long. CDR3 sequence: CASSIAPTGNTEAFF. Written as DNA, the CDR3 is TGTGCCAGTAGTATAGCCCCTACAGGGAACACTGAAGCTTTCTTT. The whole variable domain, filled in from reference TRBV19 and TRBJ1-1, reads DGGITQSPKYLFRKEGQNVTLSCEQNLNHDAMYWYRQDPGQGLRLIYYSQIVNDFQKGDIAEGYSVSREKKESFPLTVTSAQKNPTAFYLCASSIAPTGNTEAFFGQGTRLTVV.

This clonotype was found a few times. The chain recombines TRBV20-1 with TRBJ2-7; D may be TRBD1 (6 bases). The CDR3 contains 14 residues. Between the trimmed V and J ends, which lost 0 bases and 2 bases, there was a span of 11 bases. Per the germline V gene, CDR1 is DFQATT and CDR2 is SNEGSKA (reference sequence). This CDR3 is CSARDPTGAYEQYV. In nucleotides, the CDR3 is TGCAGTGCTAGAGATCCGACAGGCGCCTACGAGCAGTACGTC.

The genes are TRBV19 and TRBJ2-2; D is tentatively TRBD1 or TRBD2 (6 bases each). The CDR3 runs 16 residues. Germline CDR1 is LNHDA and CDR2 is SQIVND (reference sequence). Trimming pared 3 bases from V and 5 bases from J, leaving 16 bases between. This CDR3 is CASSIRTVEGTGELFF. In nucleotides, the CDR3 is TGTGCCAGTAGTATTAGGACAGTGGAGGGAACCGGGGAGCTGTTTTTT.

Many counts were recorded for this clonotype. The V and J genes are TRBV7-6 and TRBJ2-3; 8 bases map to TRBD1. Germline CDR1 is SGHVS and CDR2 is FNYEAQ. Unmatched junction bases numbered 12, after V lost 5 bases and J lost 2 bases. The CDR3 runs to 17 residues. In nucleotides, the CDR3 is TGTGCCAGCAGCCCACCCCACGGACAGGGTGACACAGATACGCAGTATTTT. Residues: CASSPPHGQGDTDTQYF.

The J gene is TRBJ1-2, the V gene TRBV6-5, with 9 bases aligning to TRBD1. CDR1 and CDR2 from the germline V gene are MNHEY and SVGAGI. The CDR3 length is 14 residues. V dropped 6 bases and J dropped 7; count of bases not matched to a gene: 9. The CDR3 loop reads CASRSQGAQSGYTF. The CDR3 bases are TGTGCCAGCAGGTCACAGGGGGCGCAGAGTGGCTACACCTTC.

This chain connects TRBV6-5 to TRBJ2-3; weak D call: TRBD1 (6 bases). Trimming removed 5 bases at V and 0 bases at J, with 12 bases between. There are 15 residues in the CDR3. CDR1 and CDR2 from the germline V gene are MNHEY and SVGAGI. CDR3 residues: CASSTFDRSTDTQYF. CDR3 in DNA: TGTGCCAGCAGTACCTTTGACAGGAGCACAGATACGCAGTATTTT.

The table lists this clonotype with a count of one. The chain joins TRBV2 to TRBJ1-2; D not certain. CDR1 and CDR2 from the germline V gene are SNHLY and FYNNEI. CDR3 length: 12 residues. With 4 bases removed from V and 6 bases from J, the gap between germline ends came to 9 bases. The CDR3 DNA follows: TGTGCCAGCAGTGGGCACCCAAATGGCTACACCTTC. Residues: CASSGHPNGYTF.

The sample holds a few counts of this clonotype. This rearrangement joins TRBV20-1 to TRBJ2-1; TRBD2 might be the D (6 bases). CDR1 DFQATT and CDR2 SNEGSKA come from the germline V gene (reference sequence). V was cut by 0 bases and J by 0 bases, with 15 bases left in between. The CDR3 has 17 residues. The CDR3 loop is CSARDYFGGGSYNEQFF. CDR3 DNA: TGCAGTGCTAGAGATTATTTCGGGGGAGGCTCCTACAATGAGCAGTTCTTC.

This clonotype has more than one count but fewer than ten. The chain carries TRBV12-5 and TRBJ2-2; D gene unclear. V was pared by 1 base and J by 1 base, with 7 bases between. This CDR3 has 15 amino acids. Germline V gene lookup returns CDR1 LGHNT and CDR2 FRNRAP. The CDR3 DNA is TGTGCTAGTGGTTTGGACCTTCGGAACACCGGGGAGCTGTTTTTT. This gives the protein CASGLDLRNTGELFF.

This clonotype came up many times. The chain links TRBV7-2 to TRBJ1-2; TRBD1 is a possible D gene (6 bases). The germline V and J ends were trimmed by 0 bases and 1 base, with 9 bases remaining between them. Germline CDR1 is SGHTA and CDR2 is FQGNSA. CDR3 length equals 15 residues. The CDR3 nucleotides are TGTGCCAGCAGCTTAGCGACAGGTTATAACTATGGCTACACCTTC. This codes for CASSLATGYNYGYTF.

This clonotype was seen more than once but under ten times. The chain links TRBV12-3 or TRBV12-4 to TRBJ1-5; D might be TRBD1 (6 bases). Trimming shortened V by 4 bases and J by 7 bases, and 14 bases separated the two germline ends. CDR3 length equals 14 residues. The CDR3 is CASSSSTGIQPQHF. The CDR3 DNA is TGTGCCAGCAGTTCGTCCACAGGGATCCAGCCCCAGCATTTT.